The rows below give T cell receptor beta chains drawn from one sample of a study of pediatric ulcerative colitis. Data came from immunoSEQ multiplex PCR; TCRdb stores just in-frame clones and leaves some out. This table holds tens of thousands of clones, roughly 72% found once. Sequenced input: gut tissue. Source of these receptors: a boy younger than 18 with moderate ulcerative colitis. Both conserved end residues are part of each CDR3. The order of the fields is J gene, clone size, V gene, D gene, CDR3 DNA, CDR3 protein. The D gene is left open where the match is weak. Not every row has a clone size; where given, it reads once, few, many or a size class.

j_call: TRBJ1-5; clone_size: NA; v_call: TRBV30; d_call: NA; cdr3_nt: TGTGCCTGGAGTGTCGGGTCTGGACGGTATCAGCCCCAGCATTTT; cdr3_aa: CAWSVGSGRYQPQHF
j_call: TRBJ2-1; clone_size: once; v_call: TRBV4-2; d_call: TRBD1; cdr3_nt: TGTGCCAGCAGATTGAAACAGGGGACCACCTACAATGAGCAGTTCTTC; cdr3_aa: CASRLKQGTTYNEQFF
j_call: TRBJ2-2; clone_size: NA; v_call: TRBV14; d_call: TRBD1; cdr3_nt: TGTGCCAGCAGCCAAGGACAGGGTACCGGGGAGCTGTTTTTT; cdr3_aa: CASSQGQGTGELFF
j_call: TRBJ2-3; clone_size: NA; v_call: TRBV5-1; d_call: TRBD1; cdr3_nt: TGCGCCAGCAGCTTATTTTTGGGACAGGGGGCGAAATCCGACCGCACAGATACGCAGTATTTT; cdr3_aa: CASSLFLGQGAKSDRTDTQYF
j_call: TRBJ1-3; clone_size: once; v_call: TRBV4-1; d_call: NA; cdr3_nt: TGCGCCAGCAGCCAAGATTGGTTGGGGTCCGGAAACACCATATATTTT; cdr3_aa: CASSQDWLGSGNTIYF
j_call: TRBJ1-1; clone_size: once; v_call: TRBV10-3; d_call: TRBD1; cdr3_nt: TGTGCCACGACAAGGGGGCGGACAGGAGCCATGAACACTGAAGCTTTCTTT; cdr3_aa: CATTRGRTGAMNTEAFF
j_call: TRBJ1-3; clone_size: once; v_call: TRBV21-1; d_call: NA; cdr3_nt: TGTGCCAGCAGCAAAGATAACAGGGACAGTAGAAACACCATATATTTT; cdr3_aa: CASSKDNRDSRNTIYF
j_call: TRBJ2-1; clone_size: NA; v_call: TRBV7-6; d_call: NA; cdr3_nt: TGTGCCAGCAGTGCTTCCTACAATGAGCAGTTCTTC; cdr3_aa: CASSASYNEQFF
j_call: TRBJ2-7; clone_size: NA; v_call: TRBV4-3; d_call: NA; cdr3_nt: TGCGCCAGCAGCCAAGATCAAGGGGGGTTCTCCTACGAGCAGTACTTC; cdr3_aa: CASSQDQGGFSYEQYF
j_call: TRBJ2-1; clone_size: few; v_call: TRBV7-9; d_call: NA; cdr3_nt: TGTGCCAGCAGCTTACCTGGGAGCTCCTACAATGAGCAGTTCTTC; cdr3_aa: CASSLPGSSYNEQFF